This TCR beta chain was recorded in a study of T cell therapy after organ transplantation (dated by TCRdb to between 2018 and 2021). Context from the whole study: Therapy products were autologous CMV-specific T cells expanded in vitro for about 2 weeks with a peptide pool of 30 HLA class I and II CMV epitopes. This study was a follow-up analysis of the TRBV repertoire from an open-label phase I trial that tested autologous CMV-specific adoptive T cell therapy in people who had received solid-organ transplants. A median of 1.92 x 10^8 CMV-specific T cells was administered to patients across 2 to 6 intravenous infusions. Patients were given up to 6 doses of T cells at 2-week intervals and were followed for 25 to 35 weeks after finishing therapy. Among the roughly ten patients, eight were classed as clinical responders, while two were classed as nonresponders. Before T cell therapy commenced, pretherapy samples of peripheral blood were collected. Long-term post-therapy samples were obtainable from only 8 of the 10 patients. The full study reports these points: Nonresponders showed marked pretherapy clonal expansions with minimal repertoire change after therapy. The small number of expansions detected in nonresponders may be due to reduced sample coverage caused by poor CD8+ T cell yield. Assessment of confounders such as concurrent antirejection and antiviral medications was prevented by the small cohort. The fold change in CD8 clonality after therapy was inversely correlated with pretherapy clonality, which suggests that less biased repertoires were more open to remodeling. Both transferred clonotypes and endogenous clonotypes not detected in the therapy products appeared to be included in post-therapy reconstitution.

Regarding this clone: Its antigen has not been determined. No much larger clone exists at a distance of one base, and base qualities are not known.

Including cysteine and phenylalanine, the CDR3 has 13 amino acids. Only CDR3 DNA remains: 39 bases, in frame from the first base. CDR1 and CDR2, per the germline V gene, are ENHRY and SYGVKD. TRB CDR3 regions were amplified from genomic DNA with the immunoSEQ two-step, bias-controlled multiplex PCR assay. Sequencing of CDR3 libraries was carried out on an Illumina NextSeq 500. On the authors' methods: The immunoSEQ Analyzer platform was used for the initial alignment and bioinformatics, which included bias normalization against synthetic CDR3 analogs. V, D and J gene annotation followed the IMGT database definitions. For further TRBV analyses, VDJtools version 1.1.10 and the R package tcR version 2.2.1.11 were used with default settings. For the GLIPH analysis, version 1.0 was run with default settings. In CDR3 sequences with at least 5 reads, significant changes in clonotype frequency were tested by a 2-sided binomial test with Benjamini-Hochberg correction (alpha = 0.01). The immuneACCESS repertoire file appears here via TCRdb, limited to in-frame rearrangements. These files lack a portion of the clones; in checked studies, under half of the deficit traces to unresolved V genes, and the cause of the others is not known. The V and J calls and clone size were taken over from that table, and D and trimming were inferred from the DNA. The sample profile shows 51,000 or so clones; about 94% of them were found once. Over 2.5% of the sample lies in the top ten.

The time point label, as the study defines it: before start of T cell therapy. The patients had received solid-organ transplants and had cytomegalovirus that was drug-resistant/recurrent. Around ten people from the trial were chosen for repertoire analysis because post-therapy peripheral blood mononuclear cells were available from them. Viable CD3+CD8+CD4- lymphocytes were isolated from PBMCs by sorting on a BD FACSAria III. The Qiagen DNeasy Kit was used to extract genomic DNA from sorted cells. The V gene is TRBV10-3 and the J gene is TRBJ2-5; 6 matching bases give a weak D call of TRBD2. Gene TRBJ2-7 matches the end of the DNA better, so the J call may be wrong. The sequence derives from a human patient who had received a solid organ transplant and had CMV disease. This sample comprised CD8+ T cells from blood, obtained before autologous CMV-specific T cell therapy. The encoded CDR3 is CAMGTSSSYEQYF. At the DNA level, the sequence is TGTGCCATGGGGACTTCTAGCTCCTACGAGCAGTACTTC.